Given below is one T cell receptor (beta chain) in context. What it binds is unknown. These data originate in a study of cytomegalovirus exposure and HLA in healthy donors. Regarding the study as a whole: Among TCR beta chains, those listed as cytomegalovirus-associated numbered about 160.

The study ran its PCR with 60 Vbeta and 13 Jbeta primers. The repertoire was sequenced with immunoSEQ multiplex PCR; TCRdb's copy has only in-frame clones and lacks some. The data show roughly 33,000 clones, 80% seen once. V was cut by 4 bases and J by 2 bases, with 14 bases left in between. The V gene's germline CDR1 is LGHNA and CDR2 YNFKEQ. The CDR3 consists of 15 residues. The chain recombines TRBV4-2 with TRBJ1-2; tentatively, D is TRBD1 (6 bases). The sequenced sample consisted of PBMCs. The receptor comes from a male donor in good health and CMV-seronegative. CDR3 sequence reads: CASSPQGTDNYGYTF. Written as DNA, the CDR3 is TGTGCCAGCAGCCCCCAGGGGACCGACAACTATGGCTACACCTTC.